This is a list of T cell receptor beta chains from one sample in a study of shared clonotypes between healthy human individuals. Method: immunoSEQ multiplex PCR; TCRdb's copy keeps in-frame clones and lacks some. The table includes some 2 million clones, around 96% detected once. The sequencing input was naive CD8+ T cells sorted from blood. The receptor set was obtained from a young man in good health. Each CDR3 is given with its conserved first and last residue. A D gene is named only where the DNA matches it firmly. A row's size may be missing; if present it is once, few, many or a size class.

size,D,J,V,DNA,CDR3
.,.,TRBJ2-7,TRBV7-9,TGTGCCAGCAGCTCCACCAGCGCGATCGCCTACGAGCAGTACTTC,CASSSTSAIAYEQYF
.,.,TRBJ2-7,TRBV5-4,TGTGCCAGCAGCTACTCAGGGATCGCCGAGCAGTACTTC,CASSYSGIAEQYF
once,.,TRBJ1-5,TRBV30,TGTGCCTGGAGTGTATTTGGGGGTGGTCAGCCCCAGCATTTT,CAWSVFGGGQPQHF
.,.,TRBJ2-1,TRBV7-9,TGTGCCAGCAGCTTAGCCCCAGGAAAGGGGCCCTCCTACAATGAGCAGTTCTTC,CASSLAPGKGPSYNEQFF
.,TRBD2,TRBJ2-3,TRBV9,TGTGCCAGCAGCCTTTGGCGGGAGGCTCGGACAGATACGCAGTATTTT,CASSLWREARTDTQYF
.,TRBD1,TRBJ2-2,TRBV28,TGTGCCAGCAGTTTTATCTTTCCCGGGACAGCAAACACCGGGGAGCTGTTTTTT,CASSFIFPGTANTGELFF
.,.,TRBJ1-4,TRBV9,TGTGCCAGCAGCGTAGGATGGACAGAGGGTGAAAAACTGTTTTTT,CASSVGWTEGEKLFF
.,.,TRBJ1-3,TRBV19,TGTGCCAGTAGTATTCGAGAAGGCTCTGGAAACACCATATATTTT,CASSIREGSGNTIYF
.,TRBD1,TRBJ2-5,TRBV27,TGTGCCAGCAGTTCTAGGGACAGGGGCCTGGAAGAGACCCAGTACTTC,CASSSRDRGLEETQYF
.,TRBD1,TRBJ2-7,TRBV6-5,TGTGCCAGCAGTTACGGGACAGGGTTCTACGAGCAGTACTTC,CASSYGTGFYEQYF
.,TRBD1,TRBJ2-3,TRBV9,TGTGCCAGCAGCGCCGATCCCGGGACAGGAAGCACAGATACGCAGTATTTT,CASSADPGTGSTDTQYF
.,.,TRBJ2-5,TRBV27,TGTGCCAGCAGTTTATCAGGGGCTGAGACCCAGTACTTC,CASSLSGAETQYF
.,.,TRBJ2-7,TRBV5-1,TGCGCCAGCAGCTTCTTCGGGGGCGCCTACGAGCAGTACTTC,CASSFFGGAYEQYF
.,TRBD1,TRBJ1-4,TRBV9,TGTGCCAGCAGCTCCCGACAGGGGAATGAAAAACTGTTTTTT,CASSSRQGNEKLFF
.,.,TRBJ2-1,TRBV2,TGTGCCAGCAGCGGTGGGAGCTCCTACAATGAGCAGTTCTTC,CASSGGSSYNEQFF
.,.,TRBJ2-7,TRBV10-3,TGTGCCATCAGTGAGTTGGGGGGCTACGAGCAGTACTTC,CAISELGGYEQYF
.,.,TRBJ1-4,TRBV28,TGTGCCAGCAGCCCTCTCCGGGACACTTACATTCAGGAAGAAAAACTGTTTTTT,CASSPLRDTYIQEEKLFF
once,.,TRBJ2-1,TRBV4-1,TGCGCCAGCAGCCAAGCGTTGTTTATGGGGCAGTTCTTC,CASSQALFMGQFF
.,.,TRBJ1-4,TRBV6-5,TGTGCCAGCAGTTACTATCCGGACGTCGCTAATGAAAAACTGTTTTTT,CASSYYPDVANEKLFF
.,.,TRBJ2-7,TRBV10-3,TGTGCCATCAGTGAGGGCGTCTACGAGCAGTACTTC,CAISEGVYEQYF
.,.,TRBJ2-1,TRBV5-1,TGCGCCAGCAGTGGGGCAAATGGGAATGAGCAGTTCTTC,CASSGANGNEQFF
.,.,TRBJ2-3,TRBV19,TGTGCCAGTAGTATGACCAGCATAGATACGCAGTATTTT,CASSMTSIDTQYF
.,.,TRBJ2-3,TRBV4-1,TGCGCCAGCAGCCGCCCTGGGGCAATCGGCACAGATACGCAGTATTTT,CASSRPGAIGTDTQYF
.,.,TRBJ2-2,TRBV4-3,TGCGCCAGCAGCCTCGGGGTTGGCACCGGGGAGCTGTTTTTT,CASSLGVGTGELFF
.,TRBD2,TRBJ2-3,TRBV27,TGTGCCAGCAGTCCTCTTTCAGCGGGGGGGCCTGATACGCAGTATTTT,CASSPLSAGGPDTQYF
.,.,TRBJ2-7,TRBV5-5,TGTGCCAGCACTGTGGACAGTCCCTACGAGCAGTACTTC,CASTVDSPYEQYF
.,.,TRBJ1-3,TRBV10-3,TGTGCCATCAGTGATCTATCTGGAAACACCATATATTTT,CAISDLSGNTIYF
.,TRBD1,TRBJ1-2,TRBV7-9,TGTGCCAGCAGCTTAGCGCAGGGGGACTATGGCTACACCTTC,CASSLAQGDYGYTF
.,TRBD1,TRBJ1-2,TRBV4-1,TGCGCCAGCAGCCAAAAGGACAGGGGATATGGCTACACCTTC,CASSQKDRGYGYTF
.,.,TRBJ1-1,TRBV7-7,TGTGCTAGCAGCTTAAGACAGATCAACACTGAAGCTTTCTTT,CASSLRQINTEAFF
.,.,TRBJ1-3,TRBV11-2,TGTGCCAGCAGCCCCCTCAGGGGAGCGGGAGACACCATATATTTT,CASSPLRGAGDTIYF
once,TRBD2,TRBJ2-7,TRBV27,TGTGCCAGCAGTTTGGGGACTAGCGGGGGCTACGAGCAGTACTTC,CASSLGTSGGYEQYF
.,.,TRBJ2-1,TRBV6-4,TGTACCACTCCGCTAGCCGGTGATGAGCAGTTCTTC,CTTPLAGDEQFF
.,.,TRBJ2-3,TRBV28,TGTGCCAGCAGTTTTCGACCAGATACGCAGTATTTT,CASSFRPDTQYF
once,.,TRBJ1-1,TRBV10-2,TGCGCCAGCTACACCCCGGGACCCTATGAAGCTTTCTTT,CASYTPGPYEAFF
.,.,TRBJ1-2,TRBV14,TGTGCCAGCAAAACAGATAATGGCTACACCTTC,CASKTDNGYTF
.,.,TRBJ2-1,TRBV21-1,TGTGCCATCTACCAAACGGGGAGCAATGAGCAGTTCTTC,CAIYQTGSNEQFF
.,.,TRBJ1-1,TRBV27,TGTGCCAGCAGTCCCCACCCCGGGGGCACTGAAGCTTTCTTT,CASSPHPGGTEAFF
.,TRBD2,TRBJ2-5,TRBV11-2,TGTGCCAGCAGCCCCTGGGGGGGGACGAGGGACCAGTACTTC,CASSPWGGTRDQYF
few,.,TRBJ2-3,TRBV4-3,TGCGCCAGCAGCCAAGACGGGACTAGCACAGATACGCAGTATTTT,CASSQDGTSTDTQYF
.,.,TRBJ2-1,TRBV27,TGCCTCTCGACAAGTCACGGCAATGAGCAGTTCTTC,CLSTSHGNEQFF
.,TRBD2,TRBJ2-1,TRBV6-5,TGTGCCAGCAGTTACTCGGTCCTAGCGGGAGCTGATGAGCAGTTCTTC,CASSYSVLAGADEQFF
.,.,TRBJ1-4,TRBV7-8,TGTGCCAGCAGCTACATTGCAACTAATGAAAAACTGTTTTTT,CASSYIATNEKLFF
.,.,TRBJ2-7,TRBV6-6,TGTGCCAGCAGTCAGGACGGTTCCTACGAGCAGTACTTC,CASSQDGSYEQYF
.,TRBD2,TRBJ2-1,TRBV4-1,TGCGCCAGCAGCCAGTGGACTAGCGGGGGAGAGTTCTTC,CASSQWTSGGEFF
.,TRBD2,TRBJ2-4,TRBV29-1,TGCAGCGTTCTGAAGACACGCGGGGGGGACATTCAGTACTTC,CSVLKTRGGDIQYF
.,TRBD2,TRBJ2-1,TRBV11-2,TGTGCCAGCAGCCTCAGGGGACTAGCTGGCAATGAGCAGTTCTTC,CASSLRGLAGNEQFF
.,TRBD2,TRBJ2-7,TRBV27,TGTGCCAGCAGACAAGACAGCGGGAGGGTCTACGAGCAGTACTTC,CASRQDSGRVYEQYF
few,TRBD1,TRBJ1-1,TRBV27,TGTGCCAGCAGGAGGGACAGGGTGAACACTGAAGCTTTCTTT,CASRRDRVNTEAFF
.,.,TRBJ2-7,TRBV5-5,TGTGCCAGCAGCTTGGTTAGTGGAGAGTGGGAGCAGTACTTC,CASSLVSGEWEQYF
.,.,TRBJ2-7,TRBV10-2,TGCGCCAGCAGTCGGGGGAGCTACGAGCAGTACTTC,CASSRGSYEQYF
.,.,TRBJ2-2,TRBV9,TGTGCCAGCAGCGATTCGTTGCGGGATGACAGCACCGGGGAGCTGTTTTTT,CASSDSLRDDSTGELFF
.,.,TRBJ1-1,TRBV15,TGTGCCACCAGCATGACGGAGAACACTGAAGCTTTCTTT,CATSMTENTEAFF
.,TRBD1,TRBJ1-3,TRBV6-1,TGTGCCAGCAGTGTCCCGGACAGGTCTGGAAACACCATATATTTT,CASSVPDRSGNTIYF
.,TRBD2,TRBJ2-7,TRBV2,TGTGCCAGCAGTGTTGAACCGGGACTAGCTTTCGAGCAGTACTTC,CASSVEPGLAFEQYF
once,TRBD2,TRBJ2-7,TRBV5-4,TGTGCCAGCAGCGTGACTAGCGGAGACTACGAGCAGTACTTC,CASSVTSGDYEQYF
.,.,TRBJ1-5,TRBV4-3,TGCGCCAGCAGCCACGGGACCGGGGGCAATCAGCCCCAGCATTTT,CASSHGTGGNQPQHF